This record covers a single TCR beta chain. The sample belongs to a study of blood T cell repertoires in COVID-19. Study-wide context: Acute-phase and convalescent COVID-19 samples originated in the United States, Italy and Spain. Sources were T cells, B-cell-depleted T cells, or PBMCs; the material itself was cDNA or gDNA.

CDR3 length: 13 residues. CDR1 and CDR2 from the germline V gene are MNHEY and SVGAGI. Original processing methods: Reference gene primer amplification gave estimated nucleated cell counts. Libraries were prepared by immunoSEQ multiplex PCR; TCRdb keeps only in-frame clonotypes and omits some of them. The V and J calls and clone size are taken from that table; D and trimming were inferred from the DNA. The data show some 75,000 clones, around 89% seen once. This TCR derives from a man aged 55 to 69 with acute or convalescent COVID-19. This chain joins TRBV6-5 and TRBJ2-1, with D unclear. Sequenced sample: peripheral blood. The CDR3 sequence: CAIPPGPYNEQFF. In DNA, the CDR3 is TGTGCAATCCCGCCGGGTCCCTACAATGAGCAGTTCTTC.